This T cell receptor beta chain was sequenced during a study of HIV-infected patients and healthy controls. Study-wide findings and caveats: Healthy control repertoires had roughly threefold more distinct CDR3s than untreated HIV+ repertoires, and higher Shannon diversity. HIV+ repertoires were severely depleted of MAIT alpha-chain CDR3s, unlike healthy controls.

Reverse transcription used about 510 ng RNA and constant-region primers for alpha and beta. Each of the alpha and beta chains got its own library through chain-specific third strand synthesis with indices. TCRdb redid the calling of the 5' RACE reads with MiXCR, one entry per CDR3 protein. Of roughly 10,000 distinct CDR3 sequences detected, 8% to 9.5% appear once; the ten largest clones hold about 35%. Whole blood was used without fractionation, so all unsorted peripheral T cells were included. To note about this clonotype: No antigen is known for it.

The length of the CDR3 is 15 residues. The J segment lost 7 bases and the V segment lost 6 bases, leaving 11 bases of the junction unmatched. This sequence originates from an adult with HIV infection. The donor label of this sample is uncertain. The sample consisted of blood, taken before antiretroviral therapy. V is TRBV12-3 or TRBV12-4 and J is TRBJ1-2; the match to TRBD1 covers 10 bases. CDR3 nucleotides: TGTGCCAGCAGAAGGACCTTCGGACAGGGGGTTGGCTACACCTTC. Protein product: CASRRTFGQGVGYTF.